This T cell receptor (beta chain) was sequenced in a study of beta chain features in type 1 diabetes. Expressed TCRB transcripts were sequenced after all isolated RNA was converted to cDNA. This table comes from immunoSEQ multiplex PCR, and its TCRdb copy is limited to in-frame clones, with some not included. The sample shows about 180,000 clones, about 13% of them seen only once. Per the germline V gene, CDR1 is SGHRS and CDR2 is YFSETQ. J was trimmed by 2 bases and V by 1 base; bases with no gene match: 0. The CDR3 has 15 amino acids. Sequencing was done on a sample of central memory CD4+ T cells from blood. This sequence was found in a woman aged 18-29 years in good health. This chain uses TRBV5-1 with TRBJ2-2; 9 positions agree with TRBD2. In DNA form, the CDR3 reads TGCGCCAGCAGCTTGCTAGCGGGAAACACCGGGGAGCTGTTTTTT. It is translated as CASSLLAGNTGELFF.